This T cell receptor (beta chain) was observed in a study of breast tumors, draining lymph nodes, adjacent tissues. TCRdb re-called the multiplex PCR reads through MiXCR, storing one row per CDR3 protein. The table lists about 110,000 distinct CDR3 sequences, 30% of them singletons, with 5.5% to 7% in the top ten. Study-wide results and limits: Findings are consistent with lymph node origin and intratumoral expansion of most tumor T cells. Tumor TCR diversity was below lymph nodes but above nontumor tissue. Luminal-like breast cancer showed significantly higher tumor–nontumor repertoire similarity than basal-like. Tumor T cell lymph node origin was a supported hypothesis, not proven.

Germline CDR1 and CDR2: SGHRS and YFSETQ. The ends were cut back, 0 bases at V and 4 bases at J, with 13 bases in the middle. The CDR3 consists of 16 residues. Axillary draining lymph nodes of breast cancer patients supplied the node samples. This clonotype has a count of ten or more. The antigen remains undetermined. The chain couples TRBV5-1 to TRBJ2-2; D is uncertain. The TCR sequence derives from a female donor with breast cancer. Some clones in this sample may be carry-over from other donors' samples. The specimen was axillary lymph node tissue. The CDR3 protein is CASSLAEGRGTGELFF. The CDR3 nucleotides read TGCGCCAGCAGCTTGGCCGAAGGGCGCGGCACCGGGGAGCTGTTTTTT.